This entry features one TCR beta chain sequence. Its target is not known. The data were taken from a study of T cells in Graves' hyperthyroidism and ophthalmopathy. Findings of the study overall: Clonotypes that were expanded in thyroid above 0.001 mostly appeared in blood too.

There were TCR beta CDR3 regions amplified from RNA transcripts. A set of HTBI primers served as the primers for a first-round RT-PCR of the TCR CDR3. TCRdb re-analysed the multiplex PCR reads in MiXCR, keeping a single row per CDR3 protein. The sample carries over 650,000 distinct CDR3 sequences, approximately 16% recorded once. Germline V gene data show CDR1 as SGHTA and CDR2 as FQGNSA. V was cut by 0 bases and J by 3 bases, with 15 bases left in between. This CDR3 is built from 17 residues. This chain links TRBV7-2 with TRBJ2-1; maybe TRBD2 (6 bases). This receptor was taken from a man younger than 30 with Graves' hyperthyroidism. The sequencing input was blood. The CDR3 bases are TGTGCCAGCAGCTTAGCCTTTGGAGGGCCTCTCTACAATGAGCAGTTCTTC. Protein product: CASSLAFGGPLYNEQFF.